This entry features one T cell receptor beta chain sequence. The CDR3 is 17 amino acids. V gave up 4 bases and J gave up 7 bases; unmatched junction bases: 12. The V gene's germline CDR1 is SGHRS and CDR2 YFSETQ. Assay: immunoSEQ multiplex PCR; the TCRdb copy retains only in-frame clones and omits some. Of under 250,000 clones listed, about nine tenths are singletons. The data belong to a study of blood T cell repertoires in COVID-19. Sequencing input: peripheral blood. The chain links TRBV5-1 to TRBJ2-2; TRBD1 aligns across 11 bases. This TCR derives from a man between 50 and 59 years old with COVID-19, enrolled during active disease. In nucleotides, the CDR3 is TGCGCCAGCAGCCCTTGGATAGGACAGGGGGCTGACGGGGAGCTGTTTTTT. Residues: CASSPWIGQGADGELFF.